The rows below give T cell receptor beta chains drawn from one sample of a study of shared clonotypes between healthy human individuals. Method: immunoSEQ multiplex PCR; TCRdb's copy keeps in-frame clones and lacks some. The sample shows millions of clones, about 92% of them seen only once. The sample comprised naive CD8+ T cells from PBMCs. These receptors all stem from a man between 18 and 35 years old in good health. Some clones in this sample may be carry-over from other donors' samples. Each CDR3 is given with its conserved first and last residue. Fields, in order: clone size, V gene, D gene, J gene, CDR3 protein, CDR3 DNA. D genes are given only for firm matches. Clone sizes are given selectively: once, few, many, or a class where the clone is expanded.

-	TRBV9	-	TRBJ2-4	CASSAPASARWDKNIQYF	TGTGCCAGCAGCGCACCCGCGAGTGCCCGATGGGACAAAAACATTCAGTACTTC
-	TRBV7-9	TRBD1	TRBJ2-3	CATEGAITFTDTQYF	TGTGCCACCGAGGGGGCCATAACCTTCACAGATACGCAGTATTTT
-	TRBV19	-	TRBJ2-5	CASSIDGRAQETQYF	TGTGCCAGTAGTATAGATGGGCGGGCACAAGAGACCCAGTACTTC
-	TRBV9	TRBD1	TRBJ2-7	CASSPTDRGRHEQYF	TGTGCCAGCAGCCCCACGGACAGGGGGCGCCACGAGCAGTACTTC
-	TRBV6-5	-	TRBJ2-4	CASSYSMDTENIQYF	TGTGCCAGCAGTTACTCGATGGATACGGAAAACATTCAGTACTTC
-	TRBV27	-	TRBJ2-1	CASRQYNEQFF	TGTGCCAGCAGACAGTACAATGAGCAGTTCTTC
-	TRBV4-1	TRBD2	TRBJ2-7	CASSQDLLAEYYEQYF	TGCGCCAGCAGCCAAGATCTTCTAGCGGAATATTACGAGCAGTACTTC
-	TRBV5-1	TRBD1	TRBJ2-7	CASSHRDRAPYEQYF	TGCGCCAGCAGCCACCGGGACAGGGCACCCTACGAGCAGTACTTC
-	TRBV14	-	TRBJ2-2	CASSGRVAGELFF	TGTGCCAGCAGCGGACGAGTAGCAGGGGAGCTGTTTTTT
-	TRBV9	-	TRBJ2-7	CASTPGQMIYEQYF	TGTGCCAGCACCCCAGGACAGATGATCTACGAGCAGTACTTC
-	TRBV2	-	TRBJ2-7	CASSEAVASLSYEQYF	TGTGCCAGCAGTGAAGCCGTTGCGAGCCTATCCTACGAGCAGTACTTC
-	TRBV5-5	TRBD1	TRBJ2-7	CASSLRPGQGAYEQYF	TGTGCCAGCAGCTTGCGACCGGGACAGGGAGCCTACGAGCAGTACTTC
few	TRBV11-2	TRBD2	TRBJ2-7	CASSLGPGLAGHEQYF	TGTGCCAGCAGCTTAGGACCGGGACTAGCGGGCCACGAGCAGTACTTC
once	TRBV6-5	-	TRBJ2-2	CASQPAYTGELFF	TGTGCCAGCCAGCCCGCTTACACCGGGGAGCTGTTTTTT
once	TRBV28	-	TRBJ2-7	CASSFGLRRYEQYF	TGTGCCAGCAGTTTCGGTCTCCGGCGGTACGAGCAGTACTTC
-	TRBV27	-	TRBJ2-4	CASSLRLALSRNIQYF	TGTGCCAGCAGTTTAAGGCTAGCGTTGAGTAGAAACATTCAGTACTTC
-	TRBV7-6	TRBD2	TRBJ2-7	CASSLIASGTYYEQYF	TGTGCCAGCAGCTTAATTGCTAGCGGGACCTACTACGAGCAGTACTTC
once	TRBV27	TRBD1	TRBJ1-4	CASSYDRGGEKLFF	TGTGCCAGCAGTTACGACAGGGGAGGTGAAAAACTGTTTTTT
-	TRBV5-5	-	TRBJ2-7	CASNLTPTAEQYF	TGTGCCAGCAACCTGACCCCTACGGCCGAGCAGTACTTC
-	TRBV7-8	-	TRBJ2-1	CASSSRDSYNEQFF	TGTGCCAGCAGCTCCCGGGACTCCTACAATGAGCAGTTCTTC
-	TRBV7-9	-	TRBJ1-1	CASSPAGGYTEAFF	TGTGCCAGCAGCCCAGCGGGAGGATACACTGAAGCTTTCTTT
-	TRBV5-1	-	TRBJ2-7	CASSQETGMINEQYF	TGCGCCAGCAGCCAAGAGACAGGTATGATTAACGAGCAGTACTTC
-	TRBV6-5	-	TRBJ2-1	CASSYSTPGVRNEQFF	TGTGCCAGCAGTTACTCGACTCCAGGGGTCAGGAATGAGCAGTTCTTC
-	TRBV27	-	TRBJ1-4	CASSFGGLSEKLFF	TGTGCCAGCAGTTTCGGGGGGCTAAGTGAAAAACTGTTTTTT
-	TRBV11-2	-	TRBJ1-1	CASSQVGRGAEAFF	TGTGCCAGCAGCCAAGTGGGCAGGGGCGCTGAAGCTTTCTTT
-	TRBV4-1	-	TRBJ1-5	CASSQLTSNQPQHF	TGCGCCAGCAGCCAACTAACTAGCAATCAGCCCCAGCATTTT
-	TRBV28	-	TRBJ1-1	CASSLLGGEGVLREAFF	TGTGCCAGCAGTTTACTCGGCGGGGAAGGGGTTCTTCGGGAAGCTTTCTTT
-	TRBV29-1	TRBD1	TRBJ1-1	CSVEEDRTEAFF	TGCAGCGTTGAAGAGGACAGGACCGAAGCTTTCTTT
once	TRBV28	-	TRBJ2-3	CASDPFFAGGTDTQYF	TGTGCCAGCGACCCCTTTTTTGCCGGCGGCACAGATACGCAGTATTTT
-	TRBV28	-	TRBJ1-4	CASSPSITNEKLFF	TGTGCCAGCAGTCCATCCATTACTAATGAAAAACTGTTTTTT
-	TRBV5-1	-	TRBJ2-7	CASSPNPRDEQYF	TGCGCCAGCAGCCCAAACCCGAGGGACGAGCAGTACTTC
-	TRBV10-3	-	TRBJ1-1	CAISELTEAFF	TGTGCCATCAGTGAGCTTACTGAAGCTTTCTTT
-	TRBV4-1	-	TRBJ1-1	CASSQSGPVGAMNTEAFF	TGCGCCAGCAGCCAATCGGGCCCGGTAGGGGCCATGAACACTGAAGCTTTCTTT
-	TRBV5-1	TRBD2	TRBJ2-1	CASSPPGTSEYNEQFF	TGCGCCAGCAGCCCCCCCGGGACTAGCGAGTACAATGAGCAGTTCTTC
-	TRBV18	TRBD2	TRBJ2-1	CASSPDTSGRIYNEQFF	TGTGCCAGCTCACCTGACACTAGCGGAAGAATCTACAATGAGCAGTTCTTC
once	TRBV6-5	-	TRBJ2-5	CASSHPTRETQYF	TGTGCCAGCAGCCACCCCACCCGCGAGACCCAGTACTTC
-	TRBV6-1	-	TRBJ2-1	CASSLFTGTEQFF	TGTGCTAGCAGTCTCTTCACAGGGACTGAGCAGTTCTTC
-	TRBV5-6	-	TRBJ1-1	CASSLGQGEAFF	TGTGCCAGCAGCTTGGGGCAGGGCGAAGCTTTCTTT
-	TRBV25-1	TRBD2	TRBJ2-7	CASSPRLAGRSYEQYF	TGTGCCAGCAGCCCAAGACTAGCGGGAAGGTCCTACGAGCAGTACTTC
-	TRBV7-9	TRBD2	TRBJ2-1	CASSPIAGGSDEQFF	TGTGCCAGCAGCCCCATAGCGGGAGGGTCGGATGAGCAGTTCTTC
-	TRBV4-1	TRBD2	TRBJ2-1	CASSQGKREAYNEQFF	TGCGCCAGCAGCCAAGGCAAGCGGGAGGCCTACAATGAGCAGTTCTTC
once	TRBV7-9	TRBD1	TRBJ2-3	CASSSSGTGVGDTQYF	TGTGCCAGCAGCTCCTCCGGGACAGGGGTCGGAGATACGCAGTATTTT
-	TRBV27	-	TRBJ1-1	CASSLLGGSTEAFF	TGTGCCAGCAGTTTACTGGGGGGAAGTACTGAAGCTTTCTTT
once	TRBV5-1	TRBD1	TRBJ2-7	CASSSGQGAFFEQYF	TGCGCCAGCAGCTCCGGACAGGGGGCGTTTTTCGAGCAGTACTTC
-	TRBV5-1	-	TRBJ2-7	CASSDSTGYEQYF	TGCGCCAGCAGCGACTCAACAGGTTACGAGCAGTACTTC
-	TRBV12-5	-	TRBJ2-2	CASGSLGARTGELFF	TGTGCTAGTGGTTCTTTAGGGGCGCGCACCGGGGAGCTGTTTTTT
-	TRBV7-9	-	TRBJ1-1	CASSFGDGAFF	TGTGCCAGCAGCTTCGGGGATGGGGCTTTCTTT
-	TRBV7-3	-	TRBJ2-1	CASSSDYSLYNEQFF	TGTGCCAGCAGCTCGGACTACTCGTTATACAATGAGCAGTTCTTC
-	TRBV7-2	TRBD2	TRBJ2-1	CASSSRTSGRLDEQFF	TGTGCCAGCAGCTCCCGGACTAGCGGGAGATTGGATGAGCAGTTCTTC
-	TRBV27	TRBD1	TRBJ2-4	CASTLSGQGVNIQYF	TGTGCCAGCACCCTTTCCGGACAGGGGGTGAACATTCAGTACTTC
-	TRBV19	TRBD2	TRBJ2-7	CASSIISAAGEYEQYF	TGTGCCAGTAGTATAATATCTGCAGCGGGAGAATACGAGCAGTACTTC
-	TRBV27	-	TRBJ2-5	CASSFNGFGETQYF	TGTGCCAGCAGTTTTAACGGGTTTGGGGAGACCCAGTACTTC
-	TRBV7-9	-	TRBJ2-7	CASSGGETTYEQYF	TGTGCCAGCAGCGGAGGGGAAACCACCTACGAGCAGTACTTC
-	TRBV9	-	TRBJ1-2	CASSEGGLPGAGYGYTF	TGTGCCAGCAGCGAGGGAGGACTCCCCGGAGCGGGCTATGGCTACACCTTC
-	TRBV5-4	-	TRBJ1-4	CASSTRTEGKLFF	TGTGCCAGCAGCACCAGGACAGAGGGAAAACTGTTTTTT
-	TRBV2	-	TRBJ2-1	CASVRAGYNEQFF	TGTGCCAGCGTTCGAGCGGGCTACAATGAGCAGTTCTTC
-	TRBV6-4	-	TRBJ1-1	CASSGEGIISEAFF	TGTGCCAGCAGCGGGGAGGGGATAATCTCTGAAGCTTTCTTT
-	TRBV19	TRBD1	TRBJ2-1	CASSIDRGSYNEQFF	TGTGCCAGTAGTATTGACAGGGGGTCCTACAATGAGCAGTTCTTC
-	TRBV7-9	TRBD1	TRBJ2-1	CASSDTDRENEQFF	TGTGCCAGCAGCGATACGGACAGGGAAAATGAGCAGTTCTTC
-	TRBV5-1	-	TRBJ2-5	CASSLALQGGETQYF	TGCGCCAGCAGCTTGGCCCTGCAGGGCGGAGAGACCCAGTACTTC